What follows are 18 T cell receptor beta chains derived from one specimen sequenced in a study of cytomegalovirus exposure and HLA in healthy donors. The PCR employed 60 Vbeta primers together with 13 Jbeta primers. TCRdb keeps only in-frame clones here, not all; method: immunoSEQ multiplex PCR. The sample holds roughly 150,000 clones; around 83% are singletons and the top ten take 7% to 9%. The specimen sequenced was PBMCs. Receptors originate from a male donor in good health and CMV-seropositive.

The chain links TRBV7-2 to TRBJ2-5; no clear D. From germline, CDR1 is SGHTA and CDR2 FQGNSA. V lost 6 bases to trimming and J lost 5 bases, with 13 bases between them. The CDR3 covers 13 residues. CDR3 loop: CASSPGPPETQYF. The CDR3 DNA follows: TGTGCCAGCAGTCCCGGTCCCCCGGAGACCCAGTACTTC.

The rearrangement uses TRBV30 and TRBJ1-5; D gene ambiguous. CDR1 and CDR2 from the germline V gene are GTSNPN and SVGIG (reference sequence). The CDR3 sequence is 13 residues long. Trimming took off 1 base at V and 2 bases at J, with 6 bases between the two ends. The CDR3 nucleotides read TGTGCCTGGAGTGGGGCAGGCAATCAGCCCCAGCATTTT. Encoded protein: CAWSGAGNQPQHF.

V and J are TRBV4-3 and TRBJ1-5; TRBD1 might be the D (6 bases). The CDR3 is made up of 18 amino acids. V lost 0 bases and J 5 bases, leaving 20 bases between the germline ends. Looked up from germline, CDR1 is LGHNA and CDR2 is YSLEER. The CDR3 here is CASSQEPILTRGHQPQHF. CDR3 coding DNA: TGCGCCAGCAGCCAAGAGCCCATTCTTACCAGGGGTCATCAGCCCCAGCATTTT.

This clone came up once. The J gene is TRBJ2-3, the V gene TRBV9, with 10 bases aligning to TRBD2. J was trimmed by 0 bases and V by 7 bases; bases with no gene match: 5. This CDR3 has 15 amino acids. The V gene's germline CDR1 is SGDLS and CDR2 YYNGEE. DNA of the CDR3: TGTGCCAGCGGAGTTAGCGGGGGGAGCACAGATACGCAGTATTTT. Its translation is CASGVSGGSTDTQYF.

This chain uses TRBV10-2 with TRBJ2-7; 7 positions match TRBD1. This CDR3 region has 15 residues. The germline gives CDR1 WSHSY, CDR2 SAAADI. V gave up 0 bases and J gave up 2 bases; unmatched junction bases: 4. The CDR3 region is CASSESLGGTYEQYF. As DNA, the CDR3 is TGCGCCAGCAGTGAGTCGCTAGGGGGCACCTACGAGCAGTACTTC.

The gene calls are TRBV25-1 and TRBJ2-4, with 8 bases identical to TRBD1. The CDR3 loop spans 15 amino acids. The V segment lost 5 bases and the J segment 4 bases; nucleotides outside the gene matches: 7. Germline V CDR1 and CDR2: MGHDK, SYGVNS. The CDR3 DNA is TGTGCCAGCAGTCCTCGAACAGGGGGTAAAAACATTCAGTACTTC. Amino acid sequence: CASSPRTGGKNIQYF.

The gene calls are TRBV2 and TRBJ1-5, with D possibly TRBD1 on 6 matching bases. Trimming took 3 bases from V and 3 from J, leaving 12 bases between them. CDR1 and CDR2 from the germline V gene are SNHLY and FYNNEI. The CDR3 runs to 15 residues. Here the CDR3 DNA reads TGTGCCAGCAGTGAGGGGGGGCTGGACAATCAGCCCCAGCATTTT. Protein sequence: CASSEGGLDNQPQHF.

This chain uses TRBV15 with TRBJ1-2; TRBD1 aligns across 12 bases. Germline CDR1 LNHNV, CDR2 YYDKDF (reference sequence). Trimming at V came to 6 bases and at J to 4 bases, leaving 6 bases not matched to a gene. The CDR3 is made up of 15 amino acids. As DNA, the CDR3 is TGTGCCACCAGACCGGGACAGGGGGCGGTCTATGGCTACACCTTC. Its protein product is CATRPGQGAVYGYTF.

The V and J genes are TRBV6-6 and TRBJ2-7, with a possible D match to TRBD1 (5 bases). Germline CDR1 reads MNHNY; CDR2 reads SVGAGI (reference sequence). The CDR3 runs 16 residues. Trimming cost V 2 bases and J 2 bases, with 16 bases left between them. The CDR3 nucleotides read TGTGCCAGCAGTTACGTGCAGGGATCAGTTCCCTACGAGCAGTACTTC. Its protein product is CASSYVQGSVPYEQYF.

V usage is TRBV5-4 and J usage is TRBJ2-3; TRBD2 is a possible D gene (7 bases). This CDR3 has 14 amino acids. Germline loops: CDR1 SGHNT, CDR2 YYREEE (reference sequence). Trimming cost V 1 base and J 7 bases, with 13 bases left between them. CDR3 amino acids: CASSLRGAGNTQYF. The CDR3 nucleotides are TGTGCCAGCAGCTTGCGGGGGGCCGGGAATACGCAGTATTTT.

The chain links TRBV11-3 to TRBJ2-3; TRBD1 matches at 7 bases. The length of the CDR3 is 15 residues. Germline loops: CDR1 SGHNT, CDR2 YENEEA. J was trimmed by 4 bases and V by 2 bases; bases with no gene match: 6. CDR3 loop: CASSLSSGTADTQYF. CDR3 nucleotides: TGTGCCAGCAGCTTAAGTTCTGGGACAGCAGATACGCAGTATTTT.

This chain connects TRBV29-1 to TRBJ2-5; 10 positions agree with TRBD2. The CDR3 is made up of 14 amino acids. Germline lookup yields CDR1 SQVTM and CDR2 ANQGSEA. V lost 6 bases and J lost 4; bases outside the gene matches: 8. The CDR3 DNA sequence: TGCAGCGTCAAAGAGCGGGGGGGCCTAGAGACCCAGTACTTC. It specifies CSVKERGGLETQYF. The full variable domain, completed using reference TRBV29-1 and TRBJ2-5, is SAVISQKPSRDICQRGTSLTIQCQVDSQVTMMFWYRQQPGQSLTLIATANQGSEATYESGFVIDKFPISRPNLTFSTLTVSNMSPEDSSIYLCSVKERGGLETQYFGPGTRLLVL.

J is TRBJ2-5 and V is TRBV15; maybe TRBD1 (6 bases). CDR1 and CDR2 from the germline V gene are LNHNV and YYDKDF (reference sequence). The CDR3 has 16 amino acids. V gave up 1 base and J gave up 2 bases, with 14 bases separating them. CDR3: CATSRAAQGNQETQYF. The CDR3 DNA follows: TGTGCCACCAGCAGAGCCGCCCAGGGGAATCAAGAGACCCAGTACTTC.

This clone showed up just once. CDR3 sequence (DNA): TGTGCCAGCAGCTTGACCGGGGGGGGCTACACCTTC. Protein product: CASSLTGGGYTF. The chain has TRBV5-6 and TRBJ1-2; tentatively, D is TRBD1 (5 bases). The CDR3 sequence is 12 residues long. Germline V CDR1 and CDR2: SGHDT, YYEEEE. V was cut by 1 base and J by 8 bases, with 9 bases left in between.

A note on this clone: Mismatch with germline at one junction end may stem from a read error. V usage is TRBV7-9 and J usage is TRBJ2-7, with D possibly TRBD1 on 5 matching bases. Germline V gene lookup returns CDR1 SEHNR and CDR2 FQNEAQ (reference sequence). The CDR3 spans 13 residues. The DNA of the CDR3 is TGTTCCAGCAGCTTAAAGGGGCGGCACGAGCAGTACTTC. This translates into CSSSLKGRHEQYF.

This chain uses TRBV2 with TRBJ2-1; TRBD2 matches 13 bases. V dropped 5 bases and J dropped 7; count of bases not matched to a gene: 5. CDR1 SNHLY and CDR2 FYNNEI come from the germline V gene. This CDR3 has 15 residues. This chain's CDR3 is CASSFTSGGANEQFF. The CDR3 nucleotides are TGTGCCAGCAGTTTTACTAGCGGGGGGGCTAATGAGCAGTTCTTC.

In DNA form, the CDR3 reads TGTGCCTGGAGTCCGGGGACAGGGGTTTGGGAGACCCAGTACTTC. Amino acids: CAWSPGTGVWETQYF. The J gene is TRBJ2-5, the V gene TRBV30; 10 nucleotides agree with TRBD1. V lost 2 bases to trimming and J lost 5 bases; unmatched junction nucleotides: 8. The CDR3 is made up of 15 amino acids. Germline V CDR1 and CDR2: GTSNPN, SVGIG (reference sequence).

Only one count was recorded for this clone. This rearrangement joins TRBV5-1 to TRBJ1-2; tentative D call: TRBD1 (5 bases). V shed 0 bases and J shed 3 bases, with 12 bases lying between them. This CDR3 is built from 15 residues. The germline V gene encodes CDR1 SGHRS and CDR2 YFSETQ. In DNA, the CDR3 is TGCGCCAGCAGCTTGGAAGGGGTTAAGGACTATGGCTACACCTTC. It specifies CASSLEGVKDYGYTF.